The rows below give T cell receptor beta chains drawn from one sample of a study of shared clonotypes between healthy human individuals. The repertoire was sequenced with immunoSEQ multiplex PCR; TCRdb's copy has only in-frame clones and lacks some. Among over 400,000 clones listed, 90% to 97% were seen once. Sequencing input: naive CD4+ T cells sorted from blood. These receptors were collected from a woman in her 30s in good health. The CDR3 runs from the conserved cysteine through the conserved F or W. A D gene is named only where the DNA matches it firmly. Rows may omit the clone size; those that give it use once, few, many or a size class.

>.|.|TRBJ1-2|TRBV28
TGTGCCAGCAGTTCCGGCGGGGAAAATAATGGCTACACCTTC
CASSSGGENNGYTF
>.|.|TRBJ2-3|TRBV6-5
TGTGCCAGCGGTGCTAGCACAGATACGCAGTATTTT
CASGASTDTQYF
>.|TRBD1|TRBJ2-7|TRBV5-6
TGTGCCAGCAGCCGAGGCCCGGGACAGGGTTACGAGCAGTACTTC
CASSRGPGQGYEQYF
>.|.|TRBJ2-3|TRBV2
TGTGCCAGCAGCAACGTTGTGCTAGGGCGGGATACGCAGTATTTT
CASSNVVLGRDTQYF
>.|.|TRBJ1-1|TRBV15
TGTGCCACCAGCAGAAACGTGGACACTGAAGCTTTCTTT
CATSRNVDTEAFF
>.|.|TRBJ2-2|TRBV5-1
TGCGCCAGCAGATACCAAGCGAACACCGGGGAGCTGTTTTTT
CASRYQANTGELFF
>.|.|TRBJ1-5|TRBV2
TGTGCCAGCAGTCAAAGGGGCGGTCAGCCCCAGCATTTT
CASSQRGGQPQHF
>.|.|TRBJ2-7|TRBV27
TGTGCCAGCAGTTTATCGGGACAATTCTCCTACGAGCAGTACTTC
CASSLSGQFSYEQYF
>.|TRBD1|TRBJ1-5|TRBV5-5
TGTGCCAGCAGCTCCCACCCTGAGGGGGCGGGTAATCAGCCCCAGCATTTT
CASSSHPEGAGNQPQHF
>.|TRBD1|TRBJ1-2|TRBV10-3
TGTGCCATCAGTGCGGGACAGGGTTACACCTTC
CAISAGQGYTF
>.|.|TRBJ1-1|TRBV6-1
TGTGCCAGCAGTTTCATGGGTGACAACACTGAAGCTTTCTTT
CASSFMGDNTEAFF
>.|.|TRBJ2-7|TRBV20-1
TGCAGTGCTGGGGGCACCTACGAGCAGTACTTC
CSAGGTYEQYF
>.|TRBD2|TRBJ2-7|TRBV6-5
TGTGCCAGCAGTTACTCTTCGGGAGGGCCGTACGAGCAGTACTTC
CASSYSSGGPYEQYF
>.|.|TRBJ2-5|TRBV5-1
TGCGCCAGCAGCTTATCGACAGCCCAAGAGACCCAGTACTTC
CASSLSTAQETQYF
>.|.|TRBJ2-5|TRBV5-1
TGCGCCAGCAGCTTCGATCAAGAGACCCAGTACTTC
CASSFDQETQYF
>.|.|TRBJ2-3|TRBV7-9
TGTGCCAGCAGCTTAGAGGGCTTAGGCACAGATACGCAGTATTTT
CASSLEGLGTDTQYF
>once|TRBD2|TRBJ2-1|TRBV28
TGTGCCAGCAGTTCACACCCTGGCCTGACTAGCTTGGGGGGAAGGGATGAGCAGTTCTTC
CASSSHPGLTSLGGRDEQFF
>.|.|TRBJ2-4|TRBV29-1
TGCAGCGTTGAACTCGCAGGGAAAAACATTCAGTACTTC
CSVELAGKNIQYF
>.|.|TRBJ1-5|TRBV7-9
TGTGCCAGCAGCTTAGGAAAGGGGGTCAATCAGCCCCAGCATTTT
CASSLGKGVNQPQHF
>.|.|TRBJ2-7|TRBV18
TGTGCCAGCTCACCAGGCCGGAGCCCCTACGAGCAGTACTTC
CASSPGRSPYEQYF
>.|TRBD1|TRBJ1-1|TRBV27
TGTGCCAGCAGGGTTCTACAGGGGGCTCGGACTGAAGCTTTCTTT
CASRVLQGARTEAFF
>.|.|TRBJ1-1|TRBV7-9
TGTGCCAGCAGCTTAGCAGGGGGACACGGAGCTTTCTTT
CASSLAGGHGAFF
>.|.|TRBJ1-2|TRBV5-8
TGTGCCAGCAGCTTAGTAGACAACTATGGCTACACCTTC
CASSLVDNYGYTF
>.|.|TRBJ1-1|TRBV28
TGTGCCAGCAGTTCTCATCTAGGGGGATTGGACACTGAAGCTTTCTTT
CASSSHLGGLDTEAFF
>once|TRBD1|TRBJ1-5|TRBV19
TGTGCCAGTAGTATAGATCTCGGAGGACAGGGGGGCAATCAGCCCCAGCATTTT
CASSIDLGGQGGNQPQHF
>.|.|TRBJ2-5|TRBV7-8
TGTGCCAGCAGCTTGATCCAACTGAAAGAGACCCAGTACTTC
CASSLIQLKETQYF
>.|.|TRBJ1-5|TRBV29-1
TGCAGCGTTGAAGTTAGTGGAGGGGGCAATCAGCCCCAGCATTTT
CSVEVSGGGNQPQHF
>.|TRBD1|TRBJ2-2|TRBV13
TGTGCCAGCAGCCGGGGACAGAGTTTCCTCGGGGAGCTGTTTTTT
CASSRGQSFLGELFF
>.|.|TRBJ1-2|TRBV5-1
TGCGCCAGCAGCTTGTTCACGGAGGGGCATGGCTACACCTTC
CASSLFTEGHGYTF
>once|.|TRBJ2-6|TRBV19
TGTGCCAGCAACCTACCCGGACGGAGCGACGCCAACGTCCTGACTTTC
CASNLPGRSDANVLTF
>.|.|TRBJ1-1|TRBV6-1
TGTGCCAGCTCCTCCCGACGGTTAATGAACACTGAAGCTTTCTTT
CASSSRRLMNTEAFF
>.|TRBD1|TRBJ1-5|TRBV4-1
TGCGCCAGCAGCCAAGTGGGACAGACTAGTGTCAATCAGCCCCAGCATTTT
CASSQVGQTSVNQPQHF
>.|TRBD2|TRBJ2-1|TRBV28
TGTGCCAGCAGCCCTTGGGGAAGCGGGAGCTCCTACAATGAGCAGTTCTTC
CASSPWGSGSSYNEQFF
>.|.|TRBJ2-1|TRBV23-1
TGCGCCAGCAGTCAATTTATAAGCTCCTACAATGAGCAGTTCTTC
CASSQFISSYNEQFF
>.|.|TRBJ2-3|TRBV11-2
TGTGCCAGCAGCTCCGGGACGGGAAAGAGGGTCACAGATACGCAGTATTTT
CASSSGTGKRVTDTQYF
>.|.|TRBJ2-1|TRBV6-6
TGTGCCAGCAGTTACTCCGGGAGCTCCTACAATGAGCAGTTCTTC
CASSYSGSSYNEQFF
>.|.|TRBJ2-7|TRBV7-9
TGTGCCAGCAGCTTAGTTGGAGACGAGCAGTACTTC
CASSLVGDEQYF
>.|.|TRBJ1-1|TRBV7-8
TGTGCCAGCAGCTTAGCCCGGCCCACTGAAGCTTTCTTT
CASSLARPTEAFF
>.|.|TRBJ1-2|TRBV5-6
TGTGCCAGCAGTTGGGCCCCTGGGAACTATGGCTACACCTTC
CASSWAPGNYGYTF
>.|TRBD1|TRBJ2-7|TRBV4-2
TGTGCCAGCAGCCAAGCTCGGGGGACAGGGCATAACGAGCAGTACTTC
CASSQARGTGHNEQYF
>.|TRBD2|TRBJ2-1|TRBV29-1
TGCAGCGGGGGACTAGCGGGAGGGTTCGAGCAGTTCTTC
CSGGLAGGFEQFF
>.|TRBD2|TRBJ2-5|TRBV7-8
TGTGCCAGCAGCCCAAAGCGGGAGGGCTTGGGAGAGACCCAGTACTTC
CASSPKREGLGETQYF
>.|TRBD1|TRBJ1-5|TRBV28
TGTGCCACCGAGACAGGGGGCTATCAGCCCCAGCATTTT
CATETGGYQPQHF
>.|.|TRBJ1-1|TRBV18
TGTGCCAGCTCACTCGAACTGAACACTGAAGCTTTCTTT
CASSLELNTEAFF
>.|TRBD1|TRBJ2-2|TRBV4-1
TGCGCCAGCAGCCAACCTCGGACAGGGGCCGGGGAGCTGTTTTTT
CASSQPRTGAGELFF
>.|TRBD1|TRBJ1-1|TRBV4-1
TGCGCCAGCAGCCACGACTGGGACAGTAAAGCTTTCTTT
CASSHDWDSKAFF
>.|.|TRBJ2-7|TRBV11-3
TGTGCCAGCAGCGGCCCCGCGGAGACGGACGAGCAGTACTTC
CASSGPAETDEQYF